The source of this T cell receptor (beta chain) is a study of vaccination and CD4 T cells after COVID-19. Study at large: Following dose two, a median approximately 74 days (range 14 to 241) passed before post-vaccine samples were taken. Study-wide findings and caveats: SARS-CoV-2-reactive clonotype medians increased from roughly 21 to 40, not significantly.

About this clonotype: Its specificity is unknown.

Once obtained from cultured CD4+ T cells, the DNA was sequenced using the Oncomine TCR Beta short-read assay. TCRdb ran MiXCR on the PCR reads and lists one entry per CDR3 protein. The sample contains 10,000 to 11,000 distinct CDR3 sequences, about a quarter of which appear only once. CDR1 is LNHDA, CDR2 SQIVND, per germline (reference sequence). This CDR3 has 12 residues. V gave up 6 bases and J gave up 4 bases; unmatched junction bases: 2. The treatment denotes: roughly ten-day PBMC culture with coronavirus spike peptide pools or control peptides (ViraFEST assay). At days 3 and 7, half the medium was exchanged for fresh IL-2 medium.

This sequence originates from a human donor who had recovered from COVID-19. The chain couples TRBV19 to TRBJ1-2; 7 bases map to TRBD1. The input for sequencing was CD4+ T cells from blood, cultured in vitro, taken after SARS-CoV-2 vaccination. The chain's CDR3 is CASSRQGYGYTF. CDR3 in DNA: TGTGCCAGTAGCAGACAGGGCTATGGCTACACCTTC.